Presented here are 9 T cell receptor beta chains from one specimen sequenced in a study of CXCR3-negative and CXCR3-positive naive CD8 T cells (dated by TCRdb to the late 2010s). Broader findings and caveats from the paper: Compared with CXCR3-negative naive cells, CXCR3-positive naive cells had TRB CDR3s with higher hydrophobicity (lower Kidera factor 4), lower energy, and higher strength and volume indices.

The reads were generated on a NextSeq 550. The Human TCR Profiling Kit (MiLaboratory) was used to prepare UMI-labeled 5' RACE TRB cDNA libraries. After TCRdb reprocessed the reads, each CDR3 protein sequence was kept as one row, without DNA. The sample table on file contains over 70,000 distinct CDR3 sequences. In total, the top ten clones hold about 0.8% of the sample. No antigen has been assigned to these receptors. Material for sequencing was naive CXCR3+ CD8+ T cells from blood. Sample cell subset or site, as interpreted from the label and publication: CD45RO-CCR7+CD27+CD95- naive CD8+ T cells expressing CXCR3 (TNR3+). The source is a human donor in good health. Some clones in this sample may be carry-over from other donors' samples.

The CDR3 reads CASSQDIFSYEQYF. The rearrangement uses TRBV4-3 and TRBJ2-7. The CDR3 runs to 14 residues. CDR1 is LGHNA, CDR2 YSLEER, per germline.

V and J are TRBV7-9 and TRBJ2-1. Germline assignment: CDR1 SEHNR and CDR2 FQNEAQ (reference sequence). CDR3 length: 11 residues. Here the CDR3 reads CASNRANEQFF.

V and J are TRBV20-1 and TRBJ2-1; the D call from TCRdb, TRBD2, cannot be confirmed without DNA. CDR1 and CDR2 from the germline V gene are DFQATT and SNEGSKA (reference sequence). The CDR3 runs to 15 residues. The CDR3 spells CSARDTASGENEQFF.

The chain has TRBV20-1 and TRBJ2-7; the D gene TCRdb calls, TRBD2, cannot be checked with no DNA. This CDR3 is built from 14 residues. Germline V gene sequence: CDR1 DFQATT, CDR2 SNEGSKA (reference sequence). The CDR3 spells CSARQGEGIYEQYF.

Here the CDR3 reads CASSLGGMRNEQFF. The chain employs TRBV11-2 and TRBJ2-1; TCRdb designates TRBD2, a call that cannot be tested without DNA. Germline V gene data show CDR1 as SGHAT and CDR2 as FQNNGV. This CDR3 has 14 residues.

V usage is TRBV4-2 and J usage is TRBJ2-5; there is no DNA to check the TCRdb D call of TRBD2. CDR3 length: 16 amino acids. Germline CDR1 is LGHNA and CDR2 is YNFKEQ. Here the CDR3 reads CASSQDWAGGEETQYF.

The chain employs TRBV19 and TRBJ1-5. From germline, CDR1 is LNHDA and CDR2 SQIVND (reference sequence). The CDR3 is 12 residues long. CDR3 region: CATPQFAQPQHF.

The chain recombines TRBV28 with TRBJ2-1; the D gene TCRdb calls, TRBD1, cannot be checked with no DNA. Germline V lookup: CDR1 MDHEN, CDR2 SYDVKM. The CDR3 runs 15 residues. CDR3 amino acids: CASSPDRVRYNEQFF.

The chain is built from TRBV4-1 and TRBJ1-5; TCRdb's D gene call, TRBD1, goes unchecked for lack of DNA. The CDR3 loop spans 14 amino acids. CDR1 and CDR2 (germline): MGHRA, YSYEKL. CDR3 loop: CASSDRDSNQPQHF.